This TCR beta chain is from a study of early T cells in non-severe SARS-CoV-2 infection (dated by TCRdb to the early 2020s). In terms of the full investigation: Bulk RNA from unsorted whole blood was used for TCR sequencing, so alpha and beta chains could not be paired.

This clonotype has just a few counts. The antigen it recognizes is unknown. The sample holds no much larger clone one base away, and base qualities are not on file. Study-wide conclusions, independent of this receptor: VDJdb matching was skewed toward anti-spike CD8 responses and likely underestimated virus-specific expansions by missing private and CD4 specificities.

V loses 3 bases of germline sequence and J loses 0 bases, and the interval between the two ends is 14 bases. Via the germline V gene (reference sequence), CDR1 is MNHNY and CDR2 SVGAGI. The CDR3 sequence holds 16 residues, the cysteine and phenylalanine included. The sequence is cut down to CDR3 DNA, 48 bases in frame from base 1. To prepare the library, 5' RACE was applied. Sequencing took place on a NextSeq 500. The TCR library protocol attached unique molecular identifiers to individual cDNA molecules to correct for sequencing error and PCR bias. Sequencing covered both TCR alpha and beta chains, and within each sample the abundances of alpha and beta sequences were tightly co-correlated. The study's processing was this. V gene, J gene and CDR3 annotation of TCR sequences was performed with Decombinator V4. Expanded TCRs were defined as changing significantly between any two time points under a Poisson model with p below 0.0001. TCR abundances were normalised to the total number of TCRs sequenced per sample and were expressed as counts per million. TRAV1-2 paired with TRAJ12, TRAJ20 or TRAJ33 defined MAIT TCRs, while TRAV10 paired with TRAJ18 defined iNKT TCRs. VDJdb, accessed 1 November 2021, was searched for CMV, EBV and SARS-CoV-2 annotated TCRs, with TCRs annotated for multiple antigens excluded. Starting from the raw public reads, TCRdb applied fastp trimming at Q25, assembled clones with MiXCR and retained in-frame beta chains. Under each unique CDR3 protein, matching rows form one entry showing the most common genes and DNA. In this record, the V and J calls reflect TCRdb's handling and not the investigators' own analysis. The sample table holds under 60,000 distinct CDR3 sequences, of which roughly 8.2% were seen once. The ten largest clones add up to approximately 4.6% of the sample.

This was a case-control study nested in a cohort of healthcare workers in London, UK, who had nasopharyngeal swab PCR tests and blood samples taken every week. Healthcare workers were enrolled in the week of the UK lockdown, from 23 to 31 March 2020, and were followed every week for up to roughly 15 weeks. The rearrangement combines TRBV6-6 with TRBJ2-5; the D gene is possibly TRBD1, with 5 bases matching. Material: whole blood. The sequence was collected from an adult who was a healthcare worker with PCR-confirmed SARS-CoV-2 infection or an uninfected control (not recorded which). The nucleotides are TGTGCCAGCAGTTATCCACAGGCTGGGTACCAAGAGACCCAGTACTTC. This gives the protein CASSYPQAGYQETQYF.